This is a list of T cell receptor beta chains from one sample in a study of beta chain features in type 1 diabetes. The table came from immunoSEQ multiplex PCR; TCRdb's copy has only in-frame clones and leaves some out. The sample includes hundreds of thousands of clones, more than 13% of them seen just once. Sequenced sample: naive CD4+ T cells from blood. The source is a young man with type 1 diabetes. Each CDR3 is given with its conserved first and last residue. The D gene is left open where the match is weak. A row's size may be missing; if present it is once, few, many or a size class.

abundance	v_gene	len	j_gene	d_gene	CDR3nt	CDR3aa
NA	TRBV7-2	16	TRBJ2-5	NA	TGTGCCAGCAGCTTAGCGCTGTCGGGGCCCCGGGAGACCCAGTACTTC	CASSLALSGPRETQYF
few	TRBV5-1	14	TRBJ2-1	TRBD1	TGCGCCAGCAGCCAGACGTTAACAGGGGTTGAGCAGTTCTTC	CASSQTLTGVEQFF
NA	TRBV9	19	TRBJ2-3	TRBD2	TGTGCCAGCAGCGTAGTACCGGGGGGACTAGCGGGGCAAGGAGATACGCAGTATTTT	CASSVVPGGLAGQGDTQYF
few	TRBV5-5	16	TRBJ2-3	NA	TGTGCCAGCAGCTTTCGCGTGGGAGACATCACAGATACGCAGTATTTT	CASSFRVGDITDTQYF
NA	TRBV5-4	14	TRBJ2-2	TRBD1	TGTGCCAGCAGCGAGGGACAGGGAGGCGGGGAGCTGTTTTTT	CASSEGQGGGELFF
NA	TRBV4-3	18	TRBJ2-5	TRBD2	TGCGCCAGCAGCCAAGAAATCCGGCGGGGGAGTGTTGGAGAGACCCAGTACTTC	CASSQEIRRGSVGETQYF
NA	TRBV2	11	TRBJ2-3	NA	TGTGCCAGCCTAGGCACAGATACGCAGTATTTT	CASLGTDTQYF
NA	TRBV27	16	TRBJ1-5	NA	TGTGCCAGCAGTTTAGCTGGCGGGAGGCAAAGCCAGCCCCAGCATTTT	CASSLAGGRQSQPQHF
NA	TRBV7-2	15	TRBJ1-1	NA	TGTGCCAGCAGCTCCACAGTTAAGGGGAACACTGAAGCTTTCTTT	CASSSTVKGNTEAFF
NA	TRBV5-1	15	TRBJ1-4	TRBD1	TGCGCCAGCAGCTTCACAGGGGGCAATAATGAAAAACTGTTTTTT	CASSFTGGNNEKLFF
NA	TRBV4-1	14	TRBJ2-1	NA	TGCGCCAGCAGCCACTTCCTCTCCTACAATGAGCAGTTCTTC	CASSHFLSYNEQFF
few	TRBV9	13	TRBJ2-5	NA	TGTGCCAGCAGCGTAGGGGGTAGAGAGACCCAGTACTTC	CASSVGGRETQYF
few	TRBV27	18	TRBJ2-1	TRBD2	TGTGCCAGCAGTTTGTTCGGGTGGTACGGGGGGGCTTACAATGAGCAGTTCTTC	CASSLFGWYGGAYNEQFF
few	TRBV5-4	17	TRBJ2-3	TRBD1	TGTGCCAGCAGCCCCGCCCGGACAGGGAGAAGCACAGATACGCAGTATTTT	CASSPARTGRSTDTQYF
few	TRBV30	13	TRBJ2-1	NA	TGTGCCTGGAGCTTCCGGGCCCTGGGTGAGCAGTTCTTC	CAWSFRALGEQFF
NA	TRBV20-1	11	TRBJ1-1	NA	TGCAGAGGGAAATGGGGGACTGAAGCTTTCTTT	CRGKWGTEAFF
few	TRBV30	19	TRBJ1-4	NA	TGTGCCGGAATCTCGGACGGACAGTTCCGAGCGCGAACTAATGAAAAACTGTTTTTT	CAGISDGQFRARTNEKLFF
NA	TRBV30	16	TRBJ2-3	TRBD2	TGTGCCCGGACATCGGGATCTAGCGGGAGTGCAGATACGCAGTATTTT	CARTSGSSGSADTQYF
few	TRBV29-1	14	TRBJ1-3	TRBD1	TGCAGCGCCCAAACAACGACAGGGGGCTTAACCATATATTTT	CSAQTTTGGLTIYF
few	TRBV11-2	13	TRBJ1-4	NA	TGTGCCAGCAGCTTGAGGGGATGGGAAAAACTGTTTTTT	CASSLRGWEKLFF
NA	TRBV15	14	TRBJ2-5	NA	TGTGCCACCAGCAGAGATACCGACCAAGAGACCCAGTACTTC	CATSRDTDQETQYF
few	TRBV20-1	11	TRBJ2-1	NA	TGCAGTCGCGAGTCCTACAATGAGCAGTTCTTC	CSRESYNEQFF
few	TRBV4-2	16	TRBJ1-4	TRBD1	TGTGCCAGCAGCCAATCCGGGACAGGGGAGGAGGAAAAACTGTTTTTT	CASSQSGTGEEEKLFF
few	TRBV14	15	TRBJ1-4	NA	TGTGCCAGCAGCCAAGAGTTTGCAACTAATGAAAAACTGTTTTTT	CASSQEFATNEKLFF
NA	TRBV7-2	13	TRBJ2-5	TRBD1	TGTGCCACAACCGGACAGGATCAAGAGACCCAGTACTTC	CATTGQDQETQYF
few	TRBV10-3	17	TRBJ2-3	NA	TGTGCCATCAGTGAGAGGGATGCGGTTCCTTACACAGATACGCAGTATTTT	CAISERDAVPYTDTQYF
NA	TRBV14	16	TRBJ2-2	NA	TGTGCCAGCAGCCAAAGACGCAATGCGTACACCGGGGAGCTGTTTTTT	CASSQRRNAYTGELFF
NA	TRBV5-4	15	TRBJ1-2	NA	TGTGCCAGCAGCCGGACGATGACAGCTAACTATGGCTACACCTTC	CASSRTMTANYGYTF
few	TRBV10-3	14	TRBJ2-3	TRBD2	TGTGCCATCAGGGCTAGCGGAATCACAGATACGCAGTATTTT	CAIRASGITDTQYF
few	TRBV11-2	13	TRBJ1-2	NA	TGTGCCAGCAGCTTAGCAGGGGACTATGGCTACACCTTC	CASSLAGDYGYTF
few	TRBV9	15	TRBJ1-2	TRBD1	TGTGCCAGCAGCCTCACACAGGGGCTTAACTATGGCTACACCTTC	CASSLTQGLNYGYTF
NA	TRBV29-1	11	TRBJ1-2	NA	TGCAGCGTTGCCGACTCCTATGGCTACACCTTC	CSVADSYGYTF
NA	TRBV29-1	13	TRBJ1-4	TRBD1	TGCAGCGGCCGGGACAGGGGGAGCGAAAAACTGTTTTTT	CSGRDRGSEKLFF
few	TRBV6-5	15	TRBJ2-3	NA	TGTGCCAGCAGTTGGAGGGGGCTTGGCACAGATACGCAGTATTTT	CASSWRGLGTDTQYF
NA	TRBV30	13	TRBJ2-2	TRBD1	TGTGCCTGCCAGACAGGGGGCGGCGGGGAGCTGTTTTTT	CACQTGGGGELFF
NA	TRBV9	11	TRBJ1-1	NA	TGTGCCAGCACCTCTCAGGTGGAAGCTTTCTTT	CASTSQVEAFF
NA	TRBV7-8	14	TRBJ1-5	NA	TGTGCCAGCAGCCTCATGGCAGACAATCAGCCCCAGCATTTT	CASSLMADNQPQHF
NA	TRBV9	14	TRBJ1-1	NA	TGTGCCAGCAGCGTAGCTGGACTGGGCACTGAAGCTTTCTTT	CASSVAGLGTEAFF
NA	TRBV7-9	17	TRBJ2-2	TRBD2	TGTGCCAGCAGCTCCATGACTAGCGGAGCGAACACCGGGGAGCTGTTTTTT	CASSSMTSGANTGELFF
NA	TRBV30	14	TRBJ1-1	NA	TGTGCCTGGAGTCTAAGGGGCCTCGGGACTGAAGCTTTCTTT	CAWSLRGLGTEAFF
NA	TRBV30	16	TRBJ2-7	NA	TGTGCCTGGAGTGACGACCTTACGCCGCGCTCCTACGAGCAGTACTTC	CAWSDDLTPRSYEQYF
NA	TRBV7-9	14	TRBJ2-5	NA	TGTGCCAGCAGCTTCAGGGGCACGGGGGAGACCCAGTACTTC	CASSFRGTGETQYF
NA	TRBV18	13	TRBJ1-4	NA	TGTGCCAGCTCACTAGCTGGGGGTGAAAAACTGTTTTTT	CASSLAGGEKLFF
NA	TRBV11-2	14	TRBJ2-5	TRBD2	TGTGCCAGCAGCTTGGGACTAGCTCAAGAGACCCAGTACTTC	CASSLGLAQETQYF
few	TRBV30	15	TRBJ1-4	NA	TGTGCCTGGAGTGGCCGGGGGCCCAGGGGTGAAAAACTGTTTTTT	CAWSGRGPRGEKLFF
NA	TRBV27	16	TRBJ1-5	NA	TGTGCCAGCAGTTTTTTTGCAGGCGACCCAGGTCAGCCCCAGCATTTT	CASSFFAGDPGQPQHF